Below, one T cell receptor beta chain is given with its context. Looked up from germline, CDR1 is MNHNY and CDR2 is SVGAGI (reference sequence). CDR3 length: 16 amino acids. V was pared by 2 bases and J by 7 bases, with 8 bases of the junction left unmatched. The sample is drawn from a study of blood T cell repertoires in COVID-19. Repertoires were generated with immunoSEQ multiplex PCR, while TCRdb's copy carries only in-frame clones and drops some. The sample holds roughly 200,000 clones, nearly 90% seen once. The rearrangement uses TRBV6-6 and TRBJ1-2, with 12 positions matching TRBD1. The sequenced material came from peripheral blood. This sequence originates from a man aged 55 to 70 with active or convalescent COVID-19. CDR3 amino acids: CASSYGTGGLFGGYTF. The CDR3 DNA sequence: TGTGCCAGCAGTTACGGGACAGGGGGCTTGTTTGGTGGCTACACCTTC.